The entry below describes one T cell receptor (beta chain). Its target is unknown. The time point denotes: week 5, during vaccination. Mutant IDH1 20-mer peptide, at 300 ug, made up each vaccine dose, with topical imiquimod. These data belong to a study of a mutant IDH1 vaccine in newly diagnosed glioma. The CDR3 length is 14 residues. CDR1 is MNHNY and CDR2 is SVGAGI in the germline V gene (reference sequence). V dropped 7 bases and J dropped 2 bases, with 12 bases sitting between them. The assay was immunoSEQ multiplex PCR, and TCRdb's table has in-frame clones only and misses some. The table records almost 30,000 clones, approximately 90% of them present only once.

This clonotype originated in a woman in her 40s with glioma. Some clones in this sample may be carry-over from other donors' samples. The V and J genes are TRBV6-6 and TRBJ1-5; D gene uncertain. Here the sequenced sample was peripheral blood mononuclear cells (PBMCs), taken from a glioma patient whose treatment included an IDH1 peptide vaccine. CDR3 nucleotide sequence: TGTGCCAGCACCCCCAGCAGCCGCAATCAGCCCCAGCATTTT. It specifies CASTPSSRNQPQHF.